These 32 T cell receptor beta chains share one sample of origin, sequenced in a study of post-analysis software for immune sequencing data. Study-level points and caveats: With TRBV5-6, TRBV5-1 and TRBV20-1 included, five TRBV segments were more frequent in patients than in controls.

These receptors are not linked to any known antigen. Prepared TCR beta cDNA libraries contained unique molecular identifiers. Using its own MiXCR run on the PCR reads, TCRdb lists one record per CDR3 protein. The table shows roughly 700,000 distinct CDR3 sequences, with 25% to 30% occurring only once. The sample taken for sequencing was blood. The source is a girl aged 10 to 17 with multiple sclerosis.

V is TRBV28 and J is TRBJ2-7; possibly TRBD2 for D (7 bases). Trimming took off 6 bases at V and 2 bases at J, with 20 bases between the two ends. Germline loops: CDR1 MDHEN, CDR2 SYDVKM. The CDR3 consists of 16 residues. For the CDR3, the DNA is TGTGCCAGCAGCCGCAGGGGTGGCGGGAGTCCCTACGAGCAGTACGTC. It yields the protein CASSRRGGGSPYEQYV.

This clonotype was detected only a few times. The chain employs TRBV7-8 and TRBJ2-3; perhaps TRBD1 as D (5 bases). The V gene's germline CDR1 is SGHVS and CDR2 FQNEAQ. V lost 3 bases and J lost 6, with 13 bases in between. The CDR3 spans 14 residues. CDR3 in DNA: TGTGCCAGCAGCTTCGACAGAGTTCCCGATACGCAGTATTTT. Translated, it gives CASSFDRVPDTQYF.

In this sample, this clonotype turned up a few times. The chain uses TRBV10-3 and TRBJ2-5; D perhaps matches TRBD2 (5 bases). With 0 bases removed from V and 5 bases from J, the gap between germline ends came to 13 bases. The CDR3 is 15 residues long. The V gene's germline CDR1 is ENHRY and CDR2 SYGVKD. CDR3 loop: CAISESRELGETQYF. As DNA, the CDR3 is TGTGCCATCAGTGAGTCTAGGGAGTTGGGCGAGACCCAGTACTTC.

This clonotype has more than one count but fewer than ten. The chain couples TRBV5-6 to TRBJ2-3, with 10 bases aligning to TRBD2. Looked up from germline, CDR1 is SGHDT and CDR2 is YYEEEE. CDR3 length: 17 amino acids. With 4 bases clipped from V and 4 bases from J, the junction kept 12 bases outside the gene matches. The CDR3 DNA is TGTGCCAGCAGCCCGGGACTAGCGCAGAGAGTATCAGATACGCAGTATTTT. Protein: CASSPGLAQRVSDTQYF.

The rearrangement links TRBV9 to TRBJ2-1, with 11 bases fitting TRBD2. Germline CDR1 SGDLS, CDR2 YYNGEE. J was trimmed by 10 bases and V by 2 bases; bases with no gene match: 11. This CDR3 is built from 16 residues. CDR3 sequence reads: CASSVKRGTSGQEQFF. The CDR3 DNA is TGTGCCAGCAGCGTTAAAAGGGGGACTAGCGGCCAAGAGCAGTTCTTC.

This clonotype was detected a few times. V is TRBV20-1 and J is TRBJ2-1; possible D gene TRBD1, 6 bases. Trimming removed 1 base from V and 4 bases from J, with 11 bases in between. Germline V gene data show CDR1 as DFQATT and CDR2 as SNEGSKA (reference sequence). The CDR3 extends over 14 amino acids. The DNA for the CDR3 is TGCAGTGCTAGAGGTCCGGACAGTTACAATGAGCAGTTCTTC. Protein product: CSARGPDSYNEQFF.

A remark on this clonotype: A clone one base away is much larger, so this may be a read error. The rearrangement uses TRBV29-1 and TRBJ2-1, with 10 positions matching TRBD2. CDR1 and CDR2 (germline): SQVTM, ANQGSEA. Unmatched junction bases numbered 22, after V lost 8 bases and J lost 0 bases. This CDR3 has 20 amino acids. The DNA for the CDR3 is TGCAGCATTCATCTTATAGGAGGTAGCGGGGGGACCAGCTCCTACAATGAGCAGTTCTTC. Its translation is CSIHLIGGSGGTSSYNEQFF.

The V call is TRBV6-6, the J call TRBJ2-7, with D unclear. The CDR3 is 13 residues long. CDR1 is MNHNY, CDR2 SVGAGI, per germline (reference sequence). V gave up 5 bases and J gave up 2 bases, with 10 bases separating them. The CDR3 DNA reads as TGTGCCAGCAGTCCCTTGGCCCCCTACGAGCAGTACTTC. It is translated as CASSPLAPYEQYF.

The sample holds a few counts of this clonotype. The CDR3 sequence: CASSQGGSNTDTQYF. Here the CDR3 DNA reads TGCGCCAGCAGCCAAGGAGGCTCAAACACAGATACGCAGTATTTT. The genes are TRBV4-3 and TRBJ2-3, with unresolved D. The CDR3 sequence is 15 residues long. Germline V gives CDR1 LGHNA, CDR2 YSLEER. V dropped 1 base and J dropped 2 bases, with 10 bases sitting between them.

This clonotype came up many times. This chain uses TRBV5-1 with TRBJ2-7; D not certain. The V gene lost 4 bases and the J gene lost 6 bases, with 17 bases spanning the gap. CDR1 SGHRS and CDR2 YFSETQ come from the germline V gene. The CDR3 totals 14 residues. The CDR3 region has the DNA TGCGCCAGCAGCCCAAACGTAGGGCTTACCGAGCAGTACTTC. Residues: CASSPNVGLTEQYF.

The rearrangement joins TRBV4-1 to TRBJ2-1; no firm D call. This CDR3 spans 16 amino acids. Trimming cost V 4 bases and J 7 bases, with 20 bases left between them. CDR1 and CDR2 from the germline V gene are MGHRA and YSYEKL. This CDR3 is CASSLPTPLWKNEQFF. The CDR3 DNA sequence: TGCGCCAGCAGCCTACCGACTCCCCTTTGGAAGAATGAGCAGTTCTTC.

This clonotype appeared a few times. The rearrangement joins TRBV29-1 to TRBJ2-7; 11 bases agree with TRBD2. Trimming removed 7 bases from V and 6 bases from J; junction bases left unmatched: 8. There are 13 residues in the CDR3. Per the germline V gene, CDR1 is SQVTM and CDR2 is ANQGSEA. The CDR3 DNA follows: TGCAGCGCTGATCACCTAGCGGGAGGCGAGCAGTACTTC. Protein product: CSADHLAGGEQYF.

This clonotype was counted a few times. CDR3 bases: TGTGCCAGCAAGGGTAGCCGGGAGCAGTTCTTC. Translating gives CASKGSREQFF. This chain links TRBV2 with TRBJ2-1; D call uncertain. The V end was cut by 7 bases, the J end by 10 bases, with 11 bases between. CDR3 length: 11 amino acids. Germline-derived CDR1 and CDR2 are SNHLY and FYNNEI.

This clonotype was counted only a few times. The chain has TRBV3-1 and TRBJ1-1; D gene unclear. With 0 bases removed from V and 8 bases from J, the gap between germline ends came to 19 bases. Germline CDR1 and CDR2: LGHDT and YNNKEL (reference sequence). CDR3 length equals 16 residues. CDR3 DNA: TGTGCCAGCAGCCAAGAACCCCTTCGGCGAACCGGAGAAGCTTTCTTT. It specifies CASSQEPLRRTGEAFF.

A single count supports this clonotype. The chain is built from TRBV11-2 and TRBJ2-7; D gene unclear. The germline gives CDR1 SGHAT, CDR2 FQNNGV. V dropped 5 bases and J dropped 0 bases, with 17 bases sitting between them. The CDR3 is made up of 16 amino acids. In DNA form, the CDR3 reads TGTGCCAGCAGCCCCACGGTGGTCATTTCCTCCTACGAGCAGTACTTC. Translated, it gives CASSPTVVISSYEQYF.

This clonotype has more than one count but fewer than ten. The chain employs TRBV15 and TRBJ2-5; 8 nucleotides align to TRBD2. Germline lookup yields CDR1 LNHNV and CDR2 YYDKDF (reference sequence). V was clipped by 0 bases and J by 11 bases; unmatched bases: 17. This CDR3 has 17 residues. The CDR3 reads CATSRDLRPGAGELQYF. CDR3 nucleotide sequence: TGTGCCACCAGCAGAGATCTGCGGCCGGGAGCGGGAGAACTGCAGTACTTC. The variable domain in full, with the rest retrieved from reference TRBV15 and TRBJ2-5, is DAMVIQNPRYQVTQFGKPVTLSCSQTLNHNVMYWYQQKSSQAPKLLFHYYDKDFNNEADTPDNFQSRRPNTSFCFLDIRSPGLGDTAMYLCATSRDLRPGAGELQYFGPGTRLLVL.

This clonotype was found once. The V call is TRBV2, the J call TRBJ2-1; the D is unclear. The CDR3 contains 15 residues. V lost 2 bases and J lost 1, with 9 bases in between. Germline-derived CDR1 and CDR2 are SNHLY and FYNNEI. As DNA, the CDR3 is TGTGCCAGCAGTGAATATCCAGATTCCTACAATGAGCAGTTCTTC. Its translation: CASSEYPDSYNEQFF.

The CDR3 sequence is CATSDSAGRISYNEQFF. Here the CDR3 DNA reads TGTGCCACCAGTGATTCAGCGGGAAGGATCAGTTACAATGAGCAGTTCTTC. The chain is built from TRBV24-1 and TRBJ2-1; the match to TRBD2 covers 7 bases. Germline CDR1 is KGHDR and CDR2 is SFDVKD. The CDR3 covers 17 residues. V shed 2 bases and J 4 bases; nucleotides not matched to a gene: 10.

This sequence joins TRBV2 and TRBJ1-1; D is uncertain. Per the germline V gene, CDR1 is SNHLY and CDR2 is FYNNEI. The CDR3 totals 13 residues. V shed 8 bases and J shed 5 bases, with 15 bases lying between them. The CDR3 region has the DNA TGTGCCAGCCTACGTGGGAGAGGGACTGAAGCTTTCTTT. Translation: CASLRGRGTEAFF.

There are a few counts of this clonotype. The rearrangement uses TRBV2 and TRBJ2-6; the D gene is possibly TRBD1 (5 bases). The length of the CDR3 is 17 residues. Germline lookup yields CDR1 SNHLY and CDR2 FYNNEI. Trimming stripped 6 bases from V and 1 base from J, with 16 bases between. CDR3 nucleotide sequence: TGTGCCAGCAGACCCTTTGGGGCCCTGTCTGGGGCCAACGTCCTGACTTTC. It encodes CASRPFGALSGANVLTF.

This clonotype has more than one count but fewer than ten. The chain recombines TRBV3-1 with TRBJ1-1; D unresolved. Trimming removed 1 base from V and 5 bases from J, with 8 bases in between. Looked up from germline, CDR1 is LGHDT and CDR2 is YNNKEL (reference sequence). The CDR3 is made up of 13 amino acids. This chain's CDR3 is CASSQVSGTEAFF. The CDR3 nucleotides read TGTGCCAGCAGCCAAGTAAGCGGGACTGAAGCTTTCTTT.

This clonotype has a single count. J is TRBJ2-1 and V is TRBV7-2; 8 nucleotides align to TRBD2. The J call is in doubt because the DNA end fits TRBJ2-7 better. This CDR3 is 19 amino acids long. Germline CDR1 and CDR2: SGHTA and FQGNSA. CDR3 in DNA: TGTGCCAGCAGCTTCAGGCTAGCGGGTGATCAAAGCTCCTACAATGAGCAGTACTTC. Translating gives CASSFRLAGDQSSYNEQYF.

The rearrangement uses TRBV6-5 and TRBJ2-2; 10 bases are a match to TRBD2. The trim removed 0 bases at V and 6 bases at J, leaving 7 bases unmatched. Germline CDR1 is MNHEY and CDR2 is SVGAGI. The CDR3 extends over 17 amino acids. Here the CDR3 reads CASSYSARSGRAGELFF. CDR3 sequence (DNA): TGTGCCAGCAGTTACTCCGCCAGGAGCGGGAGGGCCGGGGAGCTGTTTTTT.

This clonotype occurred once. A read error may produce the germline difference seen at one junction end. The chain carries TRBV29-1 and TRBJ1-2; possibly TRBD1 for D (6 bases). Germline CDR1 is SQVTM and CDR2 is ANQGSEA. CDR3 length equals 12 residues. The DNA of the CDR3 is TGCAGCGTTCGAATAGGGGGGTATGACTACACCTTC. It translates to CSVRIGGYDYTF.

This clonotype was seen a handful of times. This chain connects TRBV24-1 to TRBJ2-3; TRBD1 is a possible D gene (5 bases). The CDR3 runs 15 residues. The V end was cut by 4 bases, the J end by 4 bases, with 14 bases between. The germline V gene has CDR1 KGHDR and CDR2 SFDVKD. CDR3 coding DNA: TGTGCCACCAGTGACCCCGAAGGGGCCGCAGATACGCAGTATTTT. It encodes CATSDPEGAADTQYF.

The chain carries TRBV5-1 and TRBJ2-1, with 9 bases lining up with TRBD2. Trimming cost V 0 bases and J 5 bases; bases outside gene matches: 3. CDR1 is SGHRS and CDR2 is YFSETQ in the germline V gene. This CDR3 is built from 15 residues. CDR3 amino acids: CASSLVSGSHNEQFF. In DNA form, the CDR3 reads TGCGCCAGCAGCTTGGTTAGCGGGAGTCACAATGAGCAGTTCTTC.

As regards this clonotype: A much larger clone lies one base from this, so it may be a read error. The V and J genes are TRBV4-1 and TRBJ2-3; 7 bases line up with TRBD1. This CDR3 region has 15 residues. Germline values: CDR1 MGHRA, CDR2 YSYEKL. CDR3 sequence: CASSHPRTGTDMQYF. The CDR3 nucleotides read TGCGCCAGCAGCCACCCACGGACAGGCACAGATATGCAGTATTTT.

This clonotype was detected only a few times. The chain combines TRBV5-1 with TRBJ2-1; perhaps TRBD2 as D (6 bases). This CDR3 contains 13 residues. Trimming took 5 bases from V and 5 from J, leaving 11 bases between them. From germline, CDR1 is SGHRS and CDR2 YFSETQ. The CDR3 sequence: CASRGSGDNEQFF. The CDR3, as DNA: TGCGCCAGCAGGGGCTCGGGAGACAATGAGCAGTTCTTC.

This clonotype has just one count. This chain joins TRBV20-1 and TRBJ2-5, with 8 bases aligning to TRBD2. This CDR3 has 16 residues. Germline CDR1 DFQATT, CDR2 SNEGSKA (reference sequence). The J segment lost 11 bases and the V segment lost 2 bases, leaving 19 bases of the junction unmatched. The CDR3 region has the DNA TGCAGTGCTAGACCCTTAGGCGGGAGGCCCGGAGGGGAGCAGTACTTC. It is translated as CSARPLGGRPGGEQYF.

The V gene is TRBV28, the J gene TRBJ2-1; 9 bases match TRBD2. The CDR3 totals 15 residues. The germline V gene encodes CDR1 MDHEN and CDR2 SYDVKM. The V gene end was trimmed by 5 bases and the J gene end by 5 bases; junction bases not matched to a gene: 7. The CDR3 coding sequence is TGTGCCAGCAGTGTCAGAGCGGGAGGAAACAATGAGCAGTTCTTC. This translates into CASSVRAGGNNEQFF.

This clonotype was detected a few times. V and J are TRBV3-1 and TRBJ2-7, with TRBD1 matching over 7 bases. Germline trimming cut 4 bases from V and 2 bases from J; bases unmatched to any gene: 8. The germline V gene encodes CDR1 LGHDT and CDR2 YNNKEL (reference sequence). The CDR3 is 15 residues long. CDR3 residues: CASSPSGQLAYEQYF. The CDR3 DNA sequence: TGTGCCAGCAGCCCTTCGGGACAGTTAGCCTACGAGCAGTACTTC.

CDR3 region: CASRKLAGGPDTQYF. The CDR3 nucleotides read TGTGCCAGCAGAAAACTAGCGGGGGGGCCAGATACGCAGTATTTT. The chain uses TRBV6-4 and TRBJ2-3, with 13 bases lining up with TRBD2. Germline values: CDR1 MRHNA, CDR2 SNTAGT. The trim removed 6 bases at V and 4 bases at J, leaving 4 bases unmatched. The CDR3 covers 15 residues.